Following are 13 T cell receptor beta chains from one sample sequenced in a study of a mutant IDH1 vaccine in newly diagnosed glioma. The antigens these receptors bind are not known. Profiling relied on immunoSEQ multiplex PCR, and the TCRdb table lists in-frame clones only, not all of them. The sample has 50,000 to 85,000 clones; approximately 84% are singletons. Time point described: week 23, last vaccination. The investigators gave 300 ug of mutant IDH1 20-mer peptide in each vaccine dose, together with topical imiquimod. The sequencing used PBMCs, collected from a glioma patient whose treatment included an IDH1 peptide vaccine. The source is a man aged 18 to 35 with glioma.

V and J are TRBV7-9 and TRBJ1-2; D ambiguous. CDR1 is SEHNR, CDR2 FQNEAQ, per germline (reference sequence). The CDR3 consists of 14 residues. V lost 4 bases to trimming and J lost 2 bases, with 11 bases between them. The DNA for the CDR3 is TGTGCCAGCAGCTGGGCGGGGAACAACTATGGCTACACCTTC. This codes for CASSWAGNNYGYTF.

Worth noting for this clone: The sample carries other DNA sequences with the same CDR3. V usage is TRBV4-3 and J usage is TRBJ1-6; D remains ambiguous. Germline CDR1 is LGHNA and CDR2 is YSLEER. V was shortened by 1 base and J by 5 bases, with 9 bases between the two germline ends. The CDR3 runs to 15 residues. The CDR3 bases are TGCGCCAGCAGCCAAGCCGCCGGGGATAATTCACCCCTCCACTTT. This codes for CASSQAAGDNSPLHF.

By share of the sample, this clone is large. CDR3 amino acids: CASSQDGGFTQYF. DNA of the CDR3: TGCGCCAGCAGCCAAGATGGGGGTTTTACGCAGTATTTT. This rearrangement joins TRBV4-3 to TRBJ2-3; D assignment may be TRBD1 or TRBD2 (5 bases each). The CDR3 covers 13 residues. V was trimmed by 0 bases and J by 8 bases, leaving 9 bases between them. Germline V gene lookup returns CDR1 LGHNA and CDR2 YSLEER.

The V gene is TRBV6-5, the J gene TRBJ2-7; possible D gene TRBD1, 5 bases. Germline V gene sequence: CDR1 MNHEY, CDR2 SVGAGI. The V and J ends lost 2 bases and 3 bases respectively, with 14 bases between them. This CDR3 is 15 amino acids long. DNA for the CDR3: TGTGCCAGCAGTTACACTATCAGGGCAAACTACGAGCAGTACTTC. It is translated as CASSYTIRANYEQYF.

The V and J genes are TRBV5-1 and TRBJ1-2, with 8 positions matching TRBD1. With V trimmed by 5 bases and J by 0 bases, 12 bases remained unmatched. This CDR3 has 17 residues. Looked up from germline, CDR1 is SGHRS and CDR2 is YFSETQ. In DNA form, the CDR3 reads TGCGCCAGCAGTATCCATGGACAGGGTAGTGCTAACTATGGCTACACCTTC. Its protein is CASSIHGQGSANYGYTF.

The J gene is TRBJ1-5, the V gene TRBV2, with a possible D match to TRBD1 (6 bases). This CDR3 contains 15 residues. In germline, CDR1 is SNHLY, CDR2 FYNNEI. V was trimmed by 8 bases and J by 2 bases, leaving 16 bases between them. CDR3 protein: CASGRDTTRNQPQHF. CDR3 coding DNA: TGTGCCAGCGGGCGGGACACCACCCGCAATCAGCCCCAGCATTTT.

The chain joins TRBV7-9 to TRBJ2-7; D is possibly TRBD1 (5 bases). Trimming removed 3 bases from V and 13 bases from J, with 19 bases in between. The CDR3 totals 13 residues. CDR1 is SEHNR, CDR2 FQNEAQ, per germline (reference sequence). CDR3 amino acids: CASSLQGSDPPYF. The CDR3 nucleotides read TGTGCCAGCAGCTTGCAGGGATCCGACCCTCCATACTTC.

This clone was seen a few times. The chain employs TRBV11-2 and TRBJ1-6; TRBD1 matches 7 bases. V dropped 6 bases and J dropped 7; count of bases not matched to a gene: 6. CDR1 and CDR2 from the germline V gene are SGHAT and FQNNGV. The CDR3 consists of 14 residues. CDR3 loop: CASRTGQPNSPLHF. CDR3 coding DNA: TGTGCCAGCAGAACGGGACAGCCAAATTCACCCCTCCACTTT.

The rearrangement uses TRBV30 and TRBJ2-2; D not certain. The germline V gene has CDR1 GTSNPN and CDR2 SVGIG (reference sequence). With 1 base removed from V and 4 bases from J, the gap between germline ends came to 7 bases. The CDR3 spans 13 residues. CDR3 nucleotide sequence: TGTGCCTGGAGTGAATACGGCACCGGGGAGCTGTTTTTT. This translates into CAWSEYGTGELFF.

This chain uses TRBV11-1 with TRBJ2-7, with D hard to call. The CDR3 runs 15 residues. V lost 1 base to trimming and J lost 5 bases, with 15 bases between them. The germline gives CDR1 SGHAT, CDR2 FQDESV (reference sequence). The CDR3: CASSLGSPAWDEQYF. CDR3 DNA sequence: TGTGCCAGCAGCTTAGGCAGCCCGGCATGGGACGAGCAGTACTTC.

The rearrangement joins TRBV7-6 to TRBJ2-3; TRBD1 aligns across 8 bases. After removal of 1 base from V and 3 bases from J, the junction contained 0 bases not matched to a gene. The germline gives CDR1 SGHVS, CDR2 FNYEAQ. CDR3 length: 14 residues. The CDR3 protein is CASSLGTGTDTQYF. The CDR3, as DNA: TGTGCCAGCAGCTTAGGGACAGGGACAGATACGCAGTATTTT.

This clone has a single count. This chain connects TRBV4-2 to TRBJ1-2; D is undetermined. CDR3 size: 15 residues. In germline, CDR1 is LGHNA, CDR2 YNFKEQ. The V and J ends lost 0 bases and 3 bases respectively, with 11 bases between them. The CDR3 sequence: CASSQDQPVDYGYTF. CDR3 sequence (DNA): TGTGCCAGCAGCCAAGATCAACCAGTAGACTATGGCTACACCTTC.

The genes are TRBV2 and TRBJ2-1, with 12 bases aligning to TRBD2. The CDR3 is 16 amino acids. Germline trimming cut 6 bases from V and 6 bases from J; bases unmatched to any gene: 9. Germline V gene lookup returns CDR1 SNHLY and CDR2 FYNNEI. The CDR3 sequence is CASRATSGSVTNEQFF. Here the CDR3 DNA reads TGTGCCAGCAGGGCGACTAGCGGGAGTGTTACCAATGAGCAGTTCTTC.